A selection of T cell receptor beta chains follows, all from one sample in a study of blood T cell repertoires in COVID-19. Data came from immunoSEQ multiplex PCR; TCRdb stores just in-frame clones and leaves some out. The sample includes roughly 100,000 clones, roughly four fifths of them seen just once. The sample comprised peripheral blood. These receptors all come from an older man with COVID-19, enrolled during active disease. CDR3s leave out the opening cysteine and the closing phenylalanine or tryptophan. Each record gives: V gene, D gene, J gene, CDR3 protein. A D gene is named only where the DNA matches it firmly.

v_gene: TRBV10-3; d_gene: TRBD2; j_gene: TRBJ2-3; CDR3aa: AISEQLLLAGGRDTQY
v_gene: TRBV18; d_gene: .; j_gene: TRBJ2-3; CDR3aa: ASSQIQIGVSTDTQY
v_gene: TRBV2; d_gene: TRBD1; j_gene: TRBJ1-3; CDR3aa: ASSGQGVDTIY
v_gene: TRBV5-4; d_gene: TRBD2; j_gene: TRBJ2-3; CDR3aa: ASRPEREGGTDTQY
v_gene: TRBV30; d_gene: .; j_gene: TRBJ1-4; CDR3aa: AWSYRDIRATTNEKLF
v_gene: TRBV27; d_gene: TRBD2; j_gene: TRBJ2-2; CDR3aa: ASSKGLAGDTGELF
v_gene: TRBV15; d_gene: .; j_gene: TRBJ2-5; CDR3aa: ATSRDFLKRTEQETQY
v_gene: TRBV19; d_gene: .; j_gene: TRBJ2-5; CDR3aa: ASSMGGSETQY
v_gene: TRBV10-1; d_gene: .; j_gene: TRBJ2-1; CDR3aa: ASSARGNEQF
v_gene: TRBV21-1; d_gene: .; j_gene: TRBJ2-2; CDR3aa: ASSKELVLAHRPGGELF
v_gene: TRBV10-1; d_gene: .; j_gene: TRBJ2-5; CDR3aa: ASSEPGLRTQY
v_gene: TRBV7-3; d_gene: .; j_gene: TRBJ1-3; CDR3aa: ASSLAGAGNTIY
v_gene: TRBV19; d_gene: .; j_gene: TRBJ2-1; CDR3aa: ASSILLRDNEQF
v_gene: TRBV18; d_gene: .; j_gene: TRBJ2-7; CDR3aa: ASSVSYEQY
v_gene: TRBV27; d_gene: TRBD1; j_gene: TRBJ1-4; CDR3aa: ASSSRGQDMSRATNEKLF
v_gene: TRBV9; d_gene: .; j_gene: TRBJ1-6; CDR3aa: ASSVRTSNSPLH
v_gene: TRBV18; d_gene: TRBD1; j_gene: TRBJ1-6; CDR3aa: ASSLDRGNSPLH
v_gene: TRBV19; d_gene: TRBD1; j_gene: TRBJ2-2; CDR3aa: ASSTIPGQGNTGELF
v_gene: TRBV7-9; d_gene: .; j_gene: TRBJ1-6; CDR3aa: ASSASGADSPLH
v_gene: TRBV6-2/TRBV6-3; d_gene: TRBD1; j_gene: TRBJ2-7; CDR3aa: ASSFGTGGAYEQY
v_gene: TRBV7-6; d_gene: .; j_gene: TRBJ2-3; CDR3aa: ASSLAINKGADTQY
v_gene: TRBV5-6; d_gene: TRBD1; j_gene: TRBJ1-2; CDR3aa: ASSPGTGGKRNGYT
v_gene: TRBV11-3; d_gene: TRBD2; j_gene: TRBJ2-1; CDR3aa: ASSRGLAGGSGEQF
v_gene: TRBV7-8; d_gene: TRBD1; j_gene: TRBJ1-1; CDR3aa: ASSPLGQGETEAF
v_gene: TRBV30; d_gene: .; j_gene: TRBJ1-6; CDR3aa: AWSLKTRLNSPLH
v_gene: TRBV28; d_gene: .; j_gene: TRBJ1-5; CDR3aa: ASREGSSNQPQH
v_gene: TRBV4-1; d_gene: .; j_gene: TRBJ2-7; CDR3aa: ASSQIETGTLSSYEQY
v_gene: TRBV19; d_gene: TRBD2; j_gene: TRBJ2-7; CDR3aa: ASSLRTSGGTNEQY
v_gene: TRBV5-5; d_gene: .; j_gene: TRBJ1-6; CDR3aa: ASSLGGTYNSPLH
v_gene: TRBV2; d_gene: .; j_gene: TRBJ2-4; CDR3aa: ASSEALARAGKNIQY
v_gene: TRBV7-8; d_gene: .; j_gene: TRBJ1-6; CDR3aa: ASSPRSSYNSPLH
v_gene: TRBV25-1; d_gene: .; j_gene: TRBJ2-7; CDR3aa: ASSESRVPYEQY
v_gene: TRBV4-1; d_gene: .; j_gene: TRBJ2-6; CDR3aa: ASSQDSFVLT
v_gene: TRBV11-1; d_gene: .; j_gene: TRBJ1-1; CDR3aa: ASSLAGQKNTEAF
v_gene: TRBV6-6; d_gene: TRBD1; j_gene: TRBJ2-2; CDR3aa: ASSYSSRGQGGELF
v_gene: TRBV15; d_gene: .; j_gene: TRBJ2-7; CDR3aa: ATSRDKTGEEQY
v_gene: TRBV27; d_gene: .; j_gene: TRBJ2-2; CDR3aa: ASSWGRGTGELF
v_gene: TRBV18; d_gene: TRBD2; j_gene: TRBJ2-7; CDR3aa: ASSRLSGEQY
v_gene: TRBV30; d_gene: TRBD1; j_gene: TRBJ1-4; CDR3aa: AWSFPTGRAEKLF
v_gene: TRBV9; d_gene: TRBD1; j_gene: TRBJ1-2; CDR3aa: ASRIQGAYGYT
v_gene: TRBV9; d_gene: TRBD1; j_gene: TRBJ1-3; CDR3aa: ASNRDRGFGNTIY
v_gene: TRBV11-2; d_gene: TRBD1; j_gene: TRBJ2-1; CDR3aa: ASSLGIGTGEYEQF
v_gene: TRBV21-1; d_gene: .; j_gene: TRBJ2-5; CDR3aa: ASSKALSPGREETQY
v_gene: TRBV4-1; d_gene: TRBD1; j_gene: TRBJ1-2; CDR3aa: ASSQDLGTGTYGYT
v_gene: TRBV5-1; d_gene: .; j_gene: TRBJ2-2; CDR3aa: ASSLVEGYTGELF
v_gene: TRBV10-2; d_gene: .; j_gene: TRBJ2-2; CDR3aa: ASTLQIATDGGTGELF
v_gene: TRBV5-1; d_gene: TRBD1; j_gene: TRBJ2-5; CDR3aa: ASSLHRGKEETQY
v_gene: TRBV19; d_gene: .; j_gene: TRBJ1-1; CDR3aa: ASSIGNRVNTEAF
v_gene: TRBV7-2; d_gene: .; j_gene: TRBJ1-1; CDR3aa: ASSFSENTEAF
v_gene: TRBV6-5; d_gene: TRBD1; j_gene: TRBJ2-5; CDR3aa: ASDRTGDPQETQY
v_gene: TRBV5-1; d_gene: TRBD1; j_gene: TRBJ1-6; CDR3aa: ASSPGQGGSPLH
v_gene: TRBV28; d_gene: TRBD1; j_gene: TRBJ1-1; CDR3aa: ASTPQGAWDTEAF